Below are 21 T cell receptor beta chains sequenced from a single sample in a study of blood T cell repertoires in COVID-19. Produced via immunoSEQ multiplex PCR; TCRdb's table is partial and in-frame only. The repertoire holds about 200,000 clones, roughly 89% seen once, with about 6.2% in the top ten. The sequenced sample consisted of peripheral blood. The receptors were gathered from a man in his sixties who had recovered from COVID-19.

The V call is TRBV6-5, the J call TRBJ2-1; 10 bases are shared with TRBD2. The CDR3 is 15 residues long. Trimming at V came to 4 bases and at J to 7 bases, leaving 7 bases not matched to a gene. Germline CDR1 MNHEY, CDR2 SVGAGI. The DNA for the CDR3 is TGTGCCAGCAGTTTCTCTAGCGGGAGAGAAAATGAGCAGTTCTTC. Protein: CASSFSSGRENEQFF.

This chain connects TRBV16 to TRBJ1-4, with unresolved D. From germline, CDR1 is KGHSY and CDR2 FQNENV. The germline V and J ends were trimmed by 2 bases and 7 bases, with 14 bases remaining between them. The CDR3 loop spans 15 amino acids. CDR3 in amino acids: CASSQGPGSSEKLFF. CDR3 sequence (DNA): TGTGCCAGCAGCCAAGGGCCAGGAAGTTCTGAAAAACTGTTTTTT. The full variable domain, with the rest looked up from reference TRBV16 and TRBJ1-4, is GEEVAQTPKHLVRGEGQKAKLYCAPIKGHSYVFWYQQVLKNEFKFLISFQNENVFDETGMPKERFSAKCLPNSPCSLEIQATKLEDSAVYFCASSQGPGSSEKLFFGSGTQLSVL.

In nucleotides, the CDR3 is TGTGCCAGCAGTTTGACAACTTCAGGGTTAGATACGCAGTATTTT. Its translation: CASSLTTSGLDTQYF. This sequence joins TRBV27 and TRBJ2-3, with a possible D match to TRBD1 (5 bases). The CDR3 covers 15 residues. Germline V CDR1 and CDR2: MNHEY, SMNVEV (reference sequence). V shed 3 bases and J shed 5 bases, with 15 bases lying between them.

This clone was counted once. The chain recombines TRBV19 with TRBJ2-7; D is possibly TRBD1 (6 bases). Trimming removed 6 bases at V and 5 bases at J, with 17 bases between. This CDR3 has 14 amino acids. CDR1 and CDR2 from the germline V gene are LNHDA and SQIVND (reference sequence). In DNA form, the CDR3 reads TGTGCCAGTAGCCCAAACAGGGTTCTAAACGAGCAGTACTTC. This sequence encodes CASSPNRVLNEQYF. Looking up the rest from reference TRBV19 and TRBJ2-7 gives the full variable domain: DGGITQSPKYLFRKEGQNVTLSCEQNLNHDAMYWYRQDPGQGLRLIYYSQIVNDFQKGDIAEGYSVSREKKESFPLTVTSAQKNPTAFYLCASSPNRVLNEQYFGPGTRLTVT.

This chain connects TRBV5-1 to TRBJ2-1, with 11 bases that match TRBD2. The CDR3 loop spans 13 amino acids. V lost 2 bases to trimming and J lost 10 bases; unmatched junction nucleotides: 2. Germline-derived CDR1 and CDR2 are SGHRS and YFSETQ. The CDR3 is CASSLLAGVEQFF. In DNA, the CDR3 is TGCGCCAGCAGCTTACTAGCGGGAGTGGAGCAGTTCTTC.

This clone was found once. The V call is TRBV10-3, the J call TRBJ1-2, with D possibly TRBD1 on 5 matching bases. Per the germline V gene, CDR1 is ENHRY and CDR2 is SYGVKD. The CDR3 is 14 residues long. V shed 5 bases and J shed 6 bases, with 16 bases lying between them. The CDR3 loop reads CAISSRGEGHGYTF. The DNA for the CDR3 is TGTGCCATCAGTTCCCGTGGGGAGGGGCATGGCTACACCTTC.

The chain has TRBV7-5 and TRBJ2-7; TRBD2, as called in the table, went unchecked against the DNA. TRBV7-5 is classified as a pseudogene. The length of the CDR3 is 15 residues. The CDR3 here is CVSGIPGLAGAEQYF. The CDR3 nucleotides are TGTGTCAGTGGTATTCCGGGACTAGCGGGAGCCGAGCAGTACTTC.

The table lists this clone with a few counts. This chain links TRBV5-1 with TRBJ2-2; the D gene is possibly TRBD1 (6 bases). Germline V gene lookup returns CDR1 SGHRS and CDR2 YFSETQ. Trimming shortened V by 0 bases and J by 4 bases, and 10 bases separated the two germline ends. CDR3 length: 15 amino acids. For the CDR3, the DNA is TGCGCCAGCAGCTTGGCACAGGGTACCACCGGGGAGCTGTTTTTT. Translating it yields CASSLAQGTTGELFF.

V gene TRBV3-1 (or the pseudogene TRBV3-2) combines with J gene TRBJ2-3, with D unresolved. Germline V gene sequence: CDR1 LGHDT, CDR2 YNNKEL (reference sequence). The CDR3 has 13 amino acids. Trimming cost V 0 bases and J 4 bases, with 5 bases left between them. In DNA, the CDR3 is TGTGCCAGCAGCCAAGATCTCTCAGATACGCAGTATTTT. As protein: CASSQDLSDTQYF.

The CDR3 region is CASSAAGTRANTQYF. The CDR3 DNA is TGTGCCAGCAGCGCAGCCGGGACTAGGGCCAATACGCAGTATTTT. The chain carries TRBV9 and TRBJ2-3; TRBD2 matches at 8 bases. Germline V gene sequence: CDR1 SGDLS, CDR2 YYNGEE. Unmatched junction bases numbered 10, after V lost 3 bases and J lost 7 bases. The CDR3 runs 15 residues.

The chain couples TRBV30 to TRBJ1-5, with TRBD1 as a possible D gene (5 bases). The CDR3 has 13 amino acids. Germline lookup yields CDR1 GTSNPN and CDR2 SVGIG (reference sequence). V gave up 5 bases and J gave up 7 bases, with 15 bases separating them. The CDR3 region is CAWGRGEGQPQHF. CDR3 nucleotide sequence: TGTGCCTGGGGACGGGGGGAGGGCCAGCCCCAGCATTTT.

Regarding this clone: At one end, the junction sequence differs from germline, possibly due to a read error. The V gene is TRBV6-5, the J gene TRBJ2-7; unclear D gene. Germline V gives CDR1 MNHEY, CDR2 SVGAGI. The CDR3 length is 12 residues. As DNA, the CDR3 is TGTGCCAGCATGCCCGCGTCGCCGTTCCCCCGCTTC. As protein: CASMPASPFPRF.

V and J are TRBV11-2 and TRBJ2-7; perhaps TRBD1 as D (6 bases). V lost 2 bases and J 13 bases, leaving 12 bases between the germline ends. Germline V CDR1 and CDR2: SGHAT, FQNNGV. The CDR3 covers 11 residues. The CDR3 loop reads CASSLQGHYYF. The DNA of the CDR3 is TGTGCCAGCAGCTTACAGGGACATTATTACTTC.

The chain links TRBV12-3 or TRBV12-4 to TRBJ2-7; D perhaps matches TRBD2 (5 bases). The CDR3 is made up of 12 amino acids. V was clipped by 6 bases and J by 7 bases, with 13 bases between them. The CDR3 spells CASRLYGGEQYF. In DNA, the CDR3 is TGTGCCAGCAGATTATACGGCGGGGAGCAGTACTTC.

Worth noting for this clone: The junction does not match germline at one end; this may be a read error. V is TRBV7-9 and J is TRBJ1-3; D is uncertain. Germline values: CDR1 SEHNR, CDR2 FQNEAQ (reference sequence). The CDR3 consists of 12 residues. The chain's CDR3 is CASSLAGGFFGF. CDR3 sequence (DNA): TGTGCCAGCAGCTTAGCCGGAGGATTTTTTGGTTTT.

The chain recombines TRBV27 with TRBJ1-6, with D unclear. The V gene lost 3 bases and the J gene lost 8 bases, with 5 bases spanning the gap. The CDR3 totals 12 residues. The germline CDR1 and CDR2 sequences are MNHEY and SMNVEV (reference sequence). As DNA, the CDR3 is TGTGCCAGCAGTTTTCGTTATTCACCCCTCCACTTT. It translates to CASSFRYSPLHF.

V usage is TRBV19 and J usage is TRBJ1-5; possibly TRBD1 for D (6 bases). There are 15 residues in the CDR3. From germline, CDR1 is LNHDA and CDR2 SQIVND (reference sequence). Trimming took 6 bases from V and 6 from J, leaving 18 bases between them. As DNA, the CDR3 is TGTGCCAGTAGGGACCAGGGGACGGTGGGTCAGCCCCAGCATTTT. This gives the protein CASRDQGTVGQPQHF.

CDR3 loop: CASSFQSGVGGTDTQYF. CDR3 nucleotide sequence: TGTGCCAGCAGCTTTCAGAGCGGGGTTGGTGGCACAGATACGCAGTATTTT. The rearrangement links TRBV7-2 to TRBJ2-3; 7 nucleotides agree with TRBD2. With 3 bases clipped from V and 1 base from J, the junction kept 10 bases outside the gene matches. The CDR3 consists of 17 residues. Germline loops: CDR1 SGHTA, CDR2 FQGNSA.

V and J are TRBV11-3 and TRBJ2-7; 9 bases line up with TRBD1. V shed 1 base and J 5 bases; nucleotides not matched to a gene: 6. There are 15 residues in the CDR3. Germline V gene lookup returns CDR1 SGHNT and CDR2 YENEEA. CDR3 nucleotide sequence: TGTGCCAGCAGCTTAGTAGGGACAGGGTTCAACGAGCAGTACTTC. This codes for CASSLVGTGFNEQYF.

The chain uses TRBV29-1 and TRBJ1-1, with no clear D. CDR1 is SQVTM and CDR2 is ANQGSEA in the germline V gene. V lost 5 bases, J lost 2 bases, and 18 bases lay in between. This CDR3 has 15 residues. The chain's CDR3 is CSVRPGLAVNTEAFF. The CDR3 nucleotides read TGCAGCGTTAGGCCCGGGTTAGCGGTTAACACTGAAGCTTTCTTT.

The chain couples TRBV30 to TRBJ1-4; a possible D gene is TRBD1 (6 bases). The CDR3 has 14 amino acids. Trimming cost V 2 bases and J 4 bases, with 11 bases left between them. Germline assignment: CDR1 GTSNPN and CDR2 SVGIG (reference sequence). The CDR3 coding sequence is TGTGCCTGGAGTCCAGGGGCCCTTAATGAAAAACTGTTTTTT. Residues: CAWSPGALNEKLFF.